This TCR beta chain is from a study of technical replicates of blood from several donors. Here immunoSEQ multiplex PCR was the method, and the copy in TCRdb shows in-frame clones only, minus some. Among about 80,000 clones listed, about 96% were seen once. This TCR was sampled from a human donor in good health. Sequences were obtained from T cells isolated from PBMCs.

This CDR3 reads CASSQGGRPDTQYF. The CDR3 bases are TGTGCCAGCAGCCAAGGGGGGCGACCAGATACGCAGTATTTT. The rearrangement joins TRBV4-2 to TRBJ2-3, with a weak D call TRBD1 (6 bases). The V gene lost 1 base and the J gene lost 4 bases, with 9 bases spanning the gap. Germline CDR1 LGHNA, CDR2 YNFKEQ. The CDR3 sequence is 14 residues long.